This is a list of T cell receptor beta chains from one sample in a study of technical replicates of blood from several donors. Only in-frame clones appear in the TCRdb table, and some are missing; sequencing was by immunoSEQ multiplex PCR. The profile shows 72,000 or so clones, over 80% of them singletons. The specimen sequenced was T cells isolated from PBMCs. The origin of the receptors is a human donor in good health. Each CDR3 is given with its conserved first and last residue. D genes are given only for firm matches. Not all rows give a size; the values are once, few, many and, for expanded clones, a class.

J gene,V gene,D gene,clone size,CDR3 protein,CDR3 DNA
TRBJ2-3,TRBV5-1,-,-,CASSLEGVYLDTQYF,TGCGCCAGCAGCTTGGAAGGGGTTTATTTAGATACGCAGTATTTT
TRBJ2-4,TRBV2,TRBD2,-,CASSERLAGAAVAKNIQYF,TGTGCCAGCAGCGAAAGGCTAGCGGGAGCTGCGGTGGCCAAAAACATTCAGTACTTC
TRBJ2-3,TRBV29-1,-,-,CSVDASGTDTQYF,TGCAGCGTTGACGCTAGCGGCACAGATACGCAGTATTTT
TRBJ2-7,TRBV18,-,-,CASSPLDSSIVEQYF,TGTGCCAGCTCACCGCTGGATAGCTCCATTGTCGAGCAGTACTTC
TRBJ1-1,TRBV18,-,-,CASSPGPGNTEAFF,TGTGCCAGCTCACCAGGGCCTGGGAACACTGAAGCTTTCTTT
TRBJ2-5,TRBV5-4,TRBD2,-,CASSPPRASGTETQYF,TGTGCCAGCAGCCCCCCCAGGGCTAGCGGGACGGAGACCCAGTACTTC
TRBJ2-3,TRBV30,-,-,CAWSGRDTQYF,TGTGCCTGGAGCGGGAGAGATACGCAGTATTTT
TRBJ1-2,TRBV28,-,-,CASSLSGIDGYTF,TGTGCCAGCAGTTTATCAGGGATCGATGGCTACACCTTC
TRBJ2-1,TRBV9,TRBD1,-,CASSLDRATYNEQFF,TGTGCCAGCAGCCTAGACAGGGCTACCTACAATGAGCAGTTCTTC
TRBJ1-2,TRBV9,TRBD1,-,CASSLGTALYGYTF,TGTGCCAGCAGCTTAGGGACAGCCCTCTATGGCTACACCTTC
TRBJ2-7,TRBV19,-,-,CASSTSLQGLGGYEQYF,TGTGCCAGTAGTACCTCCTTACAGGGTTTAGGCGGATACGAGCAGTACTTC
TRBJ1-1,TRBV6-1,-,-,CASRRQIMNTEAFF,TGTGCCAGCAGGCGACAGATAATGAACACTGAAGCTTTCTTT
TRBJ2-7,TRBV28,-,-,CASNWGVGYEQYF,TGTGCCAGCAATTGGGGGGTAGGGTACGAGCAGTACTTC
TRBJ2-7,TRBV7-6,TRBD2,-,CASSLATSGPSSYEQYF,TGTGCCAGCAGCTTAGCGACTAGCGGACCCAGCTCCTACGAGCAGTACTTC
TRBJ2-7,TRBV27,-,-,CASSSIPLRRGRYEQYF,TGTGCCAGCAGTTCAATACCCCTCCGGAGGGGAAGGTACGAGCAGTACTTC
TRBJ2-5,TRBV2,TRBD1,-,CASSGQGVGETQYF,TGTGCCAGCAGTGGACAGGGGGTAGGAGAGACCCAGTACTTC
TRBJ1-1,TRBV27,-,-,CASSLRGGGLSGEAFF,TGTGCCAGCAGTCTCCGTGGGGGGGGGCTCTCGGGTGAAGCTTTCTTT
TRBJ2-3,TRBV11-3,TRBD2,once,CAVSAGERETDTQYF,TGTGCCGTAAGTGCGGGTGAGCGGGAAACAGATACGCAGTATTTT
TRBJ2-5,TRBV30,TRBD2,-,CAWSSRLAGGEETQYF,TGTGCCTGGAGTTCACGACTAGCGGGAGGGGAGGAGACCCAGTACTTC
TRBJ2-1,TRBV9,-,-,CASSVVQDYNEQFF,TGTGCCAGCAGCGTAGTCCAGGATTACAATGAGCAGTTCTTC
TRBJ2-5,TRBV4-3,-,-,CASSQDTSRETQYF,TGCGCCAGCAGCCAAGATACTAGCAGAGAGACCCAGTACTTC
TRBJ2-5,TRBV4-3,TRBD1,-,CASSRLTGVQETQYF,TGCGCCAGCAGCCGCTTGACAGGGGTCCAAGAGACCCAGTACTTC
TRBJ1-1,TRBV7-8,-,-,CASSLSGVAFF,TGTGCCAGCAGCTTATCAGGGGTGGCTTTCTTT
TRBJ2-5,TRBV4-1,-,-,CASSQGWTALNQETQYF,TGCGCCAGCAGCCAAGGGTGGACAGCCCTGAACCAAGAGACCCAGTACTTC
TRBJ1-3,TRBV9,TRBD1,-,CASSGGDRDSGNTIYF,TGTGCCAGCAGCGGTGGTGACAGGGACTCTGGAAACACCATATATTTT
TRBJ1-1,TRBV9,-,few,CASSPSGTEPTEAFF,TGTGCCAGCAGCCCATCCGGGACTGAGCCAACTGAAGCTTTCTTT
TRBJ2-1,TRBV27,-,-,CASSLSTGYNEQFF,TGTGCCAGCAGTTTAAGTACGGGATACAATGAGCAGTTCTTC
TRBJ1-1,TRBV6-5,-,-,CASRNSRNGDTEAFF,TGTGCCAGCAGAAACTCTCGGAACGGGGACACTGAAGCTTTCTTT
TRBJ1-4,TRBV6-5,-,-,CASSTTNEKLFF,TGTGCCAGCAGCACAACTAATGAAAAACTGTTTTTT
TRBJ2-7,TRBV30,-,-,CAWSVGGVGVYEQYF,TGTGCCTGGAGTGTAGGGGGTGTTGGGGTCTACGAGCAGTACTTC
TRBJ2-2,TRBV19,-,-,CASSMSGSGELFF,TGTGCCAGTAGTATGTCCGGGTCCGGGGAGCTGTTTTTT
TRBJ1-2,TRBV6-5,-,-,CASSYAGGDGYTF,TGTGCCAGCAGTTACGCCGGGGGAGATGGCTACACCTTC
TRBJ1-2,TRBV4-2,-,-,CASSPRGGLRYGYTF,TGTGCCAGCAGCCCGCGGGGGGGCCTGCGGTATGGCTACACCTTC
TRBJ2-7,TRBV11-2,TRBD2,-,CASTLNPGLAGGGYEQYF,TGTGCCAGCACCCTAAATCCGGGACTAGCGGGAGGTGGCTACGAGCAGTACTTC
TRBJ1-3,TRBV28,-,-,CASRPTGNTIYF,TGTGCCAGCAGGCCTACTGGAAACACCATATATTTT
TRBJ1-5,TRBV15,-,-,CATSRDRGSQPQHF,TGTGCCACCAGCAGAGACAGGGGTAGTCAGCCCCAGCATTTT
TRBJ2-5,TRBV29-1,TRBD1,-,CSAWDREFATQYF,TGCAGCGCATGGGACAGGGAGTTTGCGACCCAGTACTTC
TRBJ2-5,TRBV9,-,-,CASSPGERETQYF,TGTGCCAGCAGCCCCGGGGAGCGGGAGACCCAGTACTTC
TRBJ1-1,TRBV11-1,-,once,CASVGHLNTEAFF,TGTGCCAGCGTGGGACACCTGAACACTGAAGCTTTCTTT
TRBJ2-7,TRBV27,TRBD1,-,CASSLAPGQGLSYEQYF,TGTGCCAGCAGTCTTGCCCCGGGACAGGGCCTATCCTACGAGCAGTACTTC
TRBJ1-5,TRBV4-3,TRBD1,-,CASSQGRGSNQPQHF,TGCGCCAGCAGCCAAGGCAGGGGGAGCAATCAGCCCCAGCATTTT
TRBJ2-1,TRBV30,TRBD2,-,CAWSAHSTGLAVNEQFF,TGTGCCTGGAGTGCCCACAGTACGGGACTAGCGGTCAATGAGCAGTTCTTC
TRBJ2-7,TRBV5-1,TRBD2,-,CASSFGAGGHYEQYF,TGCGCCAGCAGCTTCGGGGCGGGAGGGCACTACGAGCAGTACTTC
TRBJ2-1,TRBV10-2,-,-,CASSGLGGSYNEQFF,TGCGCCAGCAGTGGTTTAGGGGGCTCCTACAATGAGCAGTTCTTC
TRBJ2-1,TRBV13,TRBD2,-,CASSLAGGPPNEQFF,TGTGCCAGCAGCTTAGCGGGAGGGCCGCCCAATGAGCAGTTCTTC
TRBJ1-5,TRBV5-1,-,once,CASSRRDINQPQHF,TGCGCCAGCAGCCGCCGAGACATCAATCAGCCCCAGCATTTT
TRBJ2-5,TRBV13,-,-,CASSWRTQLQETQYF,TGTGCCAGCAGCTGGCGGACACAATTACAAGAGACCCAGTACTTC
TRBJ1-1,TRBV19,-,-,CASTQGGNTEAFF,TGTGCCAGTACCCAGGGAGGTAACACTGAAGCTTTCTTT
TRBJ2-7,TRBV19,TRBD1,-,CASSLQGAYEQYF,TGTGCCAGTAGTTTACAGGGGGCCTACGAGCAGTACTTC
TRBJ1-4,TRBV30,-,-,CAWSVLKNEKLFF,TGTGCCTGGAGTGTACTAAAGAATGAAAAACTGTTTTTT
TRBJ2-1,TRBV19,TRBD1,-,CASSLQGAHSGATYNEQFF,TGTGCCAGTAGCCTACAGGGGGCGCATAGCGGTGCGACCTACAATGAGCAGTTCTTC
TRBJ1-1,TRBV7-3,-,-,CASSMGANIFF,TGTGCCAGCAGTATGGGAGCAAACATTTTCTTT
TRBJ1-1,TRBV6-6,-,-,CASSYSGGDTEAFF,TGTGCCAGCAGTTATTCGGGGGGGGACACTGAAGCTTTCTTT
TRBJ2-5,TRBV5-4,TRBD1,-,CASSSKQGIETQYF,TGTGCCAGCAGCTCTAAACAGGGGATAGAGACCCAGTACTTC
TRBJ1-4,TRBV4-2,-,-,CASSHSRHATNEKLFF,TGTGCCAGCAGCCACTCAAGACATGCAACTAATGAAAAACTGTTTTTT
TRBJ1-5,TRBV6-1,-,-,CASTPIKLVNQPQHF,TGTGCCAGCACCCCTATTAAGCTCGTTAATCAGCCCCAGCATTTT
TRBJ2-3,TRBV27,-,-,CASRRLNTDTQYF,TGTGCCAGCAGGCGGTTAAACACAGATACGCAGTATTTT
TRBJ1-2,TRBV29-1,TRBD1,-,CSSGQNYGYTF,TGCAGCTCGGGACAGAACTATGGCTACACCTTC
TRBJ2-7,TRBV6-6,-,-,CASSYGLDEQYF,TGTGCCAGCAGTTACGGTTTAGACGAGCAGTACTTC
TRBJ1-2,TRBV29-1,TRBD1,-,CSVDPGQGNGYTF,TGCAGCGTTGATCCCGGACAGGGGAATGGCTACACCTTC